Listed here are 31 T cell receptor beta chains from one sample, sequenced in a study of a mutant IDH1 vaccine in newly diagnosed glioma. No antigen has been identified for these receptors. Time point reported: week 11, during vaccination. In every dose of vaccine, 300 ug of mutant IDH1 20-mer peptide was given alongside topical imiquimod. Sequencing was performed with immunoSEQ multiplex PCR; in TCRdb, only in-frame clones are kept and a portion is missing. The sample contains roughly 120,000 clones, 80% of which appear only once. The sample consisted of PBMCs, taken from a glioma patient whose treatment included an IDH1 peptide vaccine. The origin of the receptors is a man between 35 and 55 years old with glioma.

This clone showed up many times. The chain couples TRBV25-1 to TRBJ2-1; 9 positions agree with TRBD2. Germline assignment: CDR1 MGHDK and CDR2 SYGVNS. V shed 3 bases and J 3 bases; nucleotides not matched to a gene: 6. The CDR3 has 16 amino acids. The CDR3 spells CASSETSGSDYNEQFF. The CDR3 DNA sequence: TGTGCCAGCAGTGAGACTAGCGGATCGGACTACAATGAGCAGTTCTTC.

This chain links TRBV11-3 with TRBJ2-1, with D maybe TRBD1 (7 bases). From germline, CDR1 is SGHNT and CDR2 YENEEA. CDR3 length equals 14 residues. The ends were cut back, 3 bases at V and 6 bases at J, with 12 bases in the middle. CDR3 region: CASSFGRGANEQFF. For the CDR3, the DNA is TGTGCCAGCAGCTTCGGCAGGGGGGCCAATGAGCAGTTCTTC.

The chain carries TRBV18 and TRBJ1-1, with a tentative D call TRBD1 (6 bases). V was clipped by 3 bases and J by 0 bases, with 8 bases between them. Germline assignment: CDR1 KGHSH and CDR2 LQKENI. CDR3 length equals 14 residues. The chain's CDR3 is CASSPSGVNTEAFF. The CDR3 DNA reads as TGTGCCAGCTCACCGTCAGGGGTGAACACTGAAGCTTTCTTT.

This clone came up a few times. The chain uses TRBV29-1 and TRBJ2-7; possible D gene TRBD1, 6 bases. V was trimmed by 7 bases and J by 2 bases, leaving 12 bases between them. There are 12 residues in the CDR3. From germline, CDR1 is SQVTM and CDR2 ANQGSEA. Here the CDR3 DNA reads TGCAGCGCTACACAGGGCCCCTACGAGCAGTACTTC. It yields the protein CSATQGPYEQYF.

V is TRBV10-3 and J is TRBJ1-2, with a weak D call TRBD1 (5 bases). This CDR3 has 13 amino acids. Germline lookup yields CDR1 ENHRY and CDR2 SYGVKD. The germline V and J ends were trimmed by 2 bases and 2 bases, with 6 bases remaining between them. CDR3 amino acids: CAISEAGNYGYTF. The CDR3 nucleotides read TGTGCCATCAGTGAGGCAGGGAACTATGGCTACACCTTC.

The CDR3, as DNA: TGTGCCAGCAGCCCAAACACGGATACGCAGTATTTT. It specifies CASSPNTDTQYF. The V gene is TRBV7-2, the J gene TRBJ2-3; no reliable D call. Trimming shortened V by 5 bases and J by 6 bases, and 9 bases separated the two germline ends. The CDR3 consists of 12 residues. Per the germline V gene, CDR1 is SGHTA and CDR2 is FQGNSA.

This clone was recorded once. The rearrangement links TRBV4-1 to TRBJ2-1, with TRBD2 matching 11 bases. J gave up 7 bases and V 6 bases, and 8 bases lay outside the gene matches. The CDR3 consists of 15 residues. CDR1 and CDR2 from the germline V gene are MGHRA and YSYEKL. The CDR3 sequence is CASRATSGGGNEQFF. DNA for the CDR3: TGCGCCAGCAGGGCCACTAGCGGGGGCGGGAATGAGCAGTTCTTC.

V is TRBV4-3 and J is TRBJ1-3, with a weak D call TRBD1 (6 bases). Trimming took 1 base from V and 3 from J, leaving 13 bases between them. The CDR3 spans 16 residues. CDR1 and CDR2 from the germline V gene are LGHNA and YSLEER. DNA of the CDR3: TGCGCCAGCAGCCAAGTTGGCACAGGGTTTGGAAACACCATATATTTT. Translation: CASSQVGTGFGNTIYF.

The genes are TRBV6-5 and TRBJ2-7, with D uncertain. Germline CDR1 and CDR2: MNHEY and SVGAGI. The CDR3 contains 13 residues. The germline V and J ends were trimmed by 0 bases and 3 bases, with 6 bases remaining between them. The CDR3 sequence is CASSYSEDYEQYF. CDR3 in DNA: TGTGCCAGCAGTTACTCCGAGGACTACGAGCAGTACTTC.

The table lists this clone with a few counts. The rearrangement links TRBV10-2 to TRBJ2-7, with 7 bases aligning to TRBD2. Germline CDR1 reads WSHSY; CDR2 reads SAAADI. Trimming removed 8 bases from V and 0 bases from J; junction bases left unmatched: 4. The CDR3 length is 13 residues. Written as DNA, the CDR3 is TGCGCCAGCCAACTAGCGCTCTCCTACGAGCAGTACTTC. Translating it yields CASQLALSYEQYF.

The chain is built from TRBV5-5 and TRBJ1-2; no clear D gene. V shed 4 bases and J shed 3 bases, with 7 bases lying between them. This CDR3 comprises 12 residues. Germline CDR1 reads SGHKS; CDR2 reads YYEKEE (reference sequence). CDR3 loop: CASSPGYYGYTF. In DNA, the CDR3 is TGTGCCAGCAGCCCTGGCTACTATGGCTACACCTTC.

This clone is a singleton in its sample. This rearrangement joins TRBV15 to TRBJ1-3; 7 bases fit TRBD1. The germline gives CDR1 LNHNV, CDR2 YYDKDF (reference sequence). The V and J ends lost 0 bases and 0 bases, in that order; junction bases with no gene match: 14. The CDR3 contains 20 residues. The DNA for the CDR3 is TGTGCCACCAGCAGAGATCCTCCGACAGGGAGAAAGAGCTCTGGAAACACCATATATTTT. Translation: CATSRDPPTGRKSSGNTIYF.

This chain joins TRBV5-5 and TRBJ1-4; the match to TRBD1 covers 7 bases. CDR1 and CDR2 from the germline V gene are SGHKS and YYEKEE (reference sequence). This CDR3 has 15 residues. The J segment lost 5 bases and the V segment lost 5 bases, leaving 9 bases of the junction unmatched. In DNA, the CDR3 is TGTGCCAGCAGTTCCGGACAGGAGGAAAATGAAAAACTGTTTTTT. Encoded protein: CASSSGQEENEKLFF. Full variable domain (outside the CDR3, taken from reference TRBV5-5 and TRBJ1-4): DAGVTQSPTHLIKTRGQQVTLRCSPISGHKSVSWYQQVLGQGPQFIFQYYEKEERGRGNFPDRFSARQFPNYSSELNVNALLLGDSALYLCASSSGQEENEKLFFGSGTQLSVL.

The gene calls are TRBV25-1 and TRBJ2-5; D unclear. The V gene's germline CDR1 is MGHDK and CDR2 SYGVNS. This CDR3 region has 15 residues. The V end lost 1 base, the J end lost 3 bases, and 12 bases lay between the germline ends. The CDR3 here is CASSELRTAKETQYF. In DNA, the CDR3 is TGTGCCAGCAGTGAATTACGGACGGCAAAAGAGACCCAGTACTTC.

The V call is TRBV28, the J call TRBJ2-5; D is ambiguous. V gave up 5 bases and J gave up 1 base, with 11 bases separating them. This CDR3 region has 14 residues. The V gene's germline CDR1 is MDHEN and CDR2 SYDVKM. In DNA form, the CDR3 reads TGTGCCAGCAGTGGGTCAGAGTCCCAAGAGACCCAGTACTTC. Encoded protein: CASSGSESQETQYF.

The chain combines TRBV6-5 with TRBJ2-3; 11 nucleotides match TRBD2. The germline gives CDR1 MNHEY, CDR2 SVGAGI. After removal of 2 bases from V and 4 bases from J, the junction contained 5 bases not matched to a gene. This CDR3 has 16 residues. For the CDR3, the DNA is TGTGCCAGCAGTTACGGGGCTAGCGGGAGGTCAGATACGCAGTATTTT. This gives the protein CASSYGASGRSDTQYF.

This chain joins TRBV2 and TRBJ2-1; weak D call: TRBD2 (6 bases). The CDR3 is 14 amino acids. Deletions cut 5 bases from V and 4 bases from J, with 12 bases between. CDR1 SNHLY and CDR2 FYNNEI come from the germline V gene. The CDR3 DNA follows: TGTGCCAGCAGTTTGGCTAGCGCTTACAATGAGCAGTTCTTC. Its protein is CASSLASAYNEQFF. The full variable domain, in which reference TRBV2 and TRBJ2-1 provide the parts outside the CDR3, is EPEVTQTPSHQVTQMGQEVILRCVPISNHLYFYWYRQILGQKVEFLVSFYNNEISEKSEIFDDQFSVERPDGSNFTLKIRSTKLEDSAMYFCASSLASAYNEQFFGPGTRLTVL.

This sequence joins TRBV4-2 and TRBJ2-2, with unresolved D. V lost 1 base, J lost 1 base, and 10 bases lay in between. The CDR3 has 16 amino acids. Per germline, CDR1 LGHNA and CDR2 YNFKEQ. Here the CDR3 reads CASSQGLRMNTGELFF. The CDR3 DNA reads TGTGCCAGCAGCCAAGGTCTCAGGATGAACACCGGGGAGCTGTTTTTT.

A few counts support this clone. The genes are TRBV23-1 and TRBJ1-1, with D maybe TRBD1 (6 bases). TRBV23-1 falls under the ORF class, with uncertain function. CDR3 length equals 16 residues. V lost 0 bases and J lost 2, with 13 bases in between. The CDR3 region has the DNA TGCGCCAGCAGTCAATCTGGGGGCGAGGACAACACTGAAGCTTTCTTT. Its translation is CASSQSGGEDNTEAFF.

The chain uses TRBV5-5 and TRBJ2-7; 8 bases match TRBD2. Per the germline V gene, CDR1 is SGHKS and CDR2 is YYEKEE (reference sequence). The length of the CDR3 is 13 residues. Losses at the gene ends were 4 bases for V and 5 bases for J; bases not matched to a gene: 5. The CDR3 sequence: CASSPGGRHEQYF. The CDR3 DNA reads TGTGCCAGCAGCCCGGGAGGGCGGCACGAGCAGTACTTC.

V usage is TRBV5-4 and J usage is TRBJ2-1; D call uncertain. The V and J ends lost 3 bases and 9 bases respectively, with 16 bases between them. The germline gives CDR1 SGHNT, CDR2 YYREEE (reference sequence). The CDR3 has 14 residues. CDR3 region: CASSSVAGRSEQFF. The CDR3 bases are TGTGCCAGCAGCTCTGTGGCTGGACGGAGTGAGCAGTTCTTC.

V and J are TRBV19 and TRBJ1-5; TRBD1 might be the D (6 bases). The germline gives CDR1 LNHDA, CDR2 SQIVND (reference sequence). The CDR3 sequence is 15 residues long. Trimming stripped 3 bases from V and 3 bases from J, with 12 bases between. The CDR3 here is CASSMGGGNNQPQHF. In nucleotides, the CDR3 is TGTGCCAGTAGTATGGGAGGGGGGAACAATCAGCCCCAGCATTTT.

The gene calls are TRBV6-5 and TRBJ1-1; a possible D gene is TRBD1 (5 bases). Germline-derived CDR1 and CDR2 are MNHEY and SVGAGI. CDR3 length: 14 residues. V dropped 7 bases and J dropped 5 bases, with 17 bases sitting between them. The CDR3 DNA is TGTGCCAGCATAAACGGGGGGTCGCGGACTGAAGCTTTCTTT. This sequence encodes CASINGGSRTEAFF.

The chain uses TRBV7-9 and TRBJ2-6; a possible D gene is TRBD1 (7 bases). Per germline, CDR1 SEHNR and CDR2 FQNEAQ (reference sequence). The CDR3 contains 18 residues. V was clipped by 4 bases and J by 0 bases, with 16 bases between them. The CDR3 DNA reads TGTGCCAGCAGCTCGTACGGGACAGCGGGCTCTGGGGCCAACGTCCTGACTTTC. Its translation: CASSSYGTAGSGANVLTF. Looking up the rest from reference TRBV7-9 and TRBJ2-6 gives the full variable domain: DTGVSQNPRHKITKRGQNVTFRCDPISEHNRLYWYRQTLGQGPEFLTYFQNEAQLEKSRLLSDRFSAERPKGSFSTLEIQRTEQGDSAMYLCASSSYGTAGSGANVLTFGAGSRLTVL.

This clone was counted once. The J gene is TRBJ2-7, the V gene TRBV5-1, with TRBD1 matching over 8 bases. V shed 4 bases, J shed 0 bases, and the junction held 6 bases outside the gene matches. The CDR3 length is 15 residues. CDR1 and CDR2 (germline): SGHRS, YFSETQ. CDR3 nucleotide sequence: TGCGCCAGCAGCCGTAGACAGGGGAGCTCCTACGAGCAGTACTTC. As protein: CASSRRQGSSYEQYF.

V is TRBV9 and J is TRBJ2-7; possible D gene TRBD2, 6 bases. This CDR3 spans 14 amino acids. CDR1 and CDR2 (germline): SGDLS, YYNGEE. V was shortened by 3 bases and J by 3 bases, with 13 bases between the two germline ends. The CDR3 protein is CASSDGLSGYEQYF. CDR3 nucleotides: TGTGCCAGCAGCGATGGGCTTAGCGGCTACGAGCAGTACTTC.

The J gene is TRBJ2-3, the V gene TRBV21-1. TRBV21-1 is marked as a pseudogene. The CDR3 is 16 amino acids. The CDR3 sequence is CASSKVPYGSTDTQYF. The CDR3 DNA follows: TGTGCCAGCAGCAAAGTCCCCTACGGAAGCACAGATACGCAGTATTTT.

The genes are TRBV14 and TRBJ2-3; the match to TRBD2 covers 14 bases. V lost 4 bases, J lost 2 bases, and 8 bases stayed unmatched. Germline lookup yields CDR1 SGHDN and CDR2 FVKESK. The CDR3 consists of 18 residues. CDR3 region: CASSPGLAGGFTTDTQYF. CDR3 nucleotide sequence: TGTGCCAGCAGCCCCGGACTAGCGGGAGGCTTCACCACAGATACGCAGTATTTT. Looking up the rest from reference TRBV14 and TRBJ2-3 gives the full variable domain: EAGVTQFPSHSVIEKGQTVTLRCDPISGHDNLYWYRRVMGKEIKFLLHFVKESKQDESGMPNNRFLAERTGGTYSTLKVQPAELEDSGVYFCASSPGLAGGFTTDTQYFGPGTRLTVL.

The chain joins TRBV9 to TRBJ2-5; 9 bases are a match to TRBD2. In germline, CDR1 is SGDLS, CDR2 YYNGEE. The CDR3 runs 16 residues. V gave up 0 bases and J gave up 10 bases; unmatched junction bases: 13. CDR3 sequence: CASSVDPSGARGDQYF. For the CDR3, the DNA is TGTGCCAGCAGCGTAGATCCTAGCGGGGCCCGAGGGGACCAGTACTTC.

The chain links TRBV7-2 to TRBJ2-7, with 10 nucleotides matching TRBD1. V gave up 5 bases and J gave up 7 bases; unmatched junction bases: 11. The germline V gene has CDR1 SGHTA and CDR2 FQGNSA. CDR3 length equals 15 residues. The chain's CDR3 is CASSPGQGQPKEQYF. The CDR3 nucleotides are TGTGCCAGCAGCCCGGGACAGGGGCAACCGAAAGAGCAGTACTTC.

The gene calls are TRBV2 and TRBJ1-5, with a weak D call TRBD1 (6 bases). Between the trimmed V and J ends, which lost 8 bases and 7 bases, there was a span of 21 bases. The germline V gene has CDR1 SNHLY and CDR2 FYNNEI. The CDR3 covers 15 residues. CDR3 DNA sequence: TGTGCCAGCGGTTTTGAGGGGGTATCAGGACAGCCCCAGCATTTT. Its protein is CASGFEGVSGQPQHF.